Shown below are 22 T cell receptor beta chains from a single sample sequenced in a study of post-analysis software for immune sequencing data. Study-wide findings and caveats: Patients showed TRBV5-6, TRBV5-1 and TRBV20-1 among a handful of TRBV segments more frequent than in controls.

Prepared TCR beta cDNA libraries contained unique molecular identifiers. One entry per CDR3 protein, called by TCRdb with MiXCR from the PCR reads. This sample has some 500,000 distinct CDR3 sequences, with 45% found just once. The antigens for these receptors are not known. The material sequenced was blood. These TCRs come from a girl aged 10 to 17 with multiple sclerosis.

This clonotype has a handful of counts. The genes are TRBV5-6 and TRBJ1-1; a possible D gene is TRBD1 (5 bases). The CDR3 runs to 15 residues. The germline gives CDR1 SGHDT, CDR2 YYEEEE. V shed 2 bases and J shed 8 bases, with 19 bases lying between them. The CDR3 is CASSFLPRGAVEAFF. The DNA for the CDR3 is TGTGCCAGCAGCTTTCTTCCTCGAGGGGCGGTCGAAGCTTTCTTT.

This chain connects TRBV5-1 to TRBJ2-1; 8 positions agree with TRBD2. The CDR3 sequence is 14 residues long. Per the germline V gene, CDR1 is SGHRS and CDR2 is YFSETQ. J was trimmed by 9 bases and V by 5 bases; bases with no gene match: 10. DNA for the CDR3: TGCGCCAGCAGTGCGGCGGGAGGTTTCGTTGAGCAGTTCTTC. Protein product: CASSAAGGFVEQFF.

This chain joins TRBV4-1 and TRBJ2-7; possible D gene TRBD2, 6 bases. The V gene lost 3 bases and the J gene lost 3 bases, with 18 bases spanning the gap. The length of the CDR3 is 16 residues. Germline CDR1 is MGHRA and CDR2 is YSYEKL. CDR3 protein: CASSHVADPRYYEQYF. The CDR3 nucleotides are TGCGCCAGCAGCCACGTAGCGGACCCTAGGTACTACGAGCAGTACTTC.

This chain links TRBV12-3 or TRBV12-4 with TRBJ1-1; D not certain. Trimming pared 3 bases from V and 1 base from J, leaving 9 bases between. This CDR3 comprises 14 residues. The CDR3: CASSFRRGNTEAFF. Written as DNA, the CDR3 is TGTGCCAGCAGTTTCCGACGGGGGAACACTGAAGCTTTCTTT.

This clonotype was counted a few times. This chain joins TRBV4-1 and TRBJ2-7; 9 nucleotides agree with TRBD1. Germline-derived CDR1 and CDR2 are MGHRA and YSYEKL. Unmatched junction bases numbered 14, after V lost 5 bases and J lost 3 bases. The CDR3 spans 17 residues. The CDR3, as DNA: TGCGCCAGCAGCTTTAATCTTCCGGGACAGGGCTTCTACGAGCAGTACTTC. Its translation: CASSFNLPGQGFYEQYF.

CDR3 sequence reads: CASGQGGTGELFF. For the CDR3, the DNA is TGTGCCAGTGGACAGGGTGGCACCGGGGAGCTGTTTTTT. J is TRBJ2-2 and V is TRBV19, with TRBD1 matching over 8 bases. After removal of 8 bases from V and 4 bases from J, the junction contained 3 bases not matched to a gene. This CDR3 comprises 13 residues. Germline assignment: CDR1 LNHDA and CDR2 SQIVND (reference sequence).

J is TRBJ2-5 and V is TRBV6-2 or TRBV6-3; 7 positions match TRBD1. Losses at the gene ends were 6 bases for V and 11 bases for J; bases not matched to a gene: 18. The CDR3 extends over 15 amino acids. The germline V gene encodes CDR1 MNHEY and CDR2 SVGEGT. CDR3 sequence reads: CASRRQGTLRGEQYF. The CDR3 DNA reads as TGTGCCAGCAGACGACAGGGAACCCTCCGCGGTGAGCAGTACTTC.

The chain has TRBV5-6 and TRBJ2-1, with TRBD2 matching over 9 bases. This CDR3 is 17 amino acids long. With 4 bases clipped from V and 8 bases from J, the junction kept 16 bases outside the gene matches. Germline CDR1 reads SGHDT; CDR2 reads YYEEEE. The CDR3 sequence: CASSLSTSGLAVDEQFF. CDR3 DNA sequence: TGTGCCAGCAGCCTGTCGACTAGCGGTCTCGCGGTCGATGAGCAGTTCTTC.

The rearrangement uses TRBV6-1 and TRBJ2-1, with D uncertain. The V and J ends lost 7 bases and 3 bases respectively, with 13 bases between them. This CDR3 is 14 amino acids long. Germline V gene data show CDR1 as MNHNS and CDR2 as SASEGT. The CDR3 region has the DNA TGTGCCAGCACTCCCAATGGCAACTACAATGAGCAGTTCTTC. This translates into CASTPNGNYNEQFF.

CDR3 sequence reads: CASRDSGHRSGANVLTF. In nucleotides, the CDR3 is TGTGCCAGCAGGGACTCGGGACACAGATCTGGGGCCAACGTCCTGACTTTC. The chain employs TRBV6-5 and TRBJ2-6, with a possible D match to TRBD1 (6 bases). The CDR3 is made up of 17 amino acids. Trimming pared 6 bases from V and 1 base from J, leaving 16 bases between. The germline V gene has CDR1 MNHEY and CDR2 SVGAGI.

This clonotype was counted between two and nine times. The chain joins TRBV20-1 to TRBJ2-5, with D unresolved. Germline values: CDR1 DFQATT, CDR2 SNEGSKA (reference sequence). V was clipped by 4 bases and J by 4 bases, with 7 bases between them. The CDR3 totals 11 residues. For the CDR3, the DNA is TGCAGTGCTACTAGAGCAGAGACCCAGTACTTC. Translation: CSATRAETQYF.

V is TRBV4-1 and J is TRBJ1-2, with unresolved D. CDR3 length: 16 amino acids. V gave up 0 bases and J gave up 4 bases, with 15 bases separating them. Germline V gene sequence: CDR1 MGHRA, CDR2 YSYEKL. CDR3 protein: CASSQEGSYRGYGYTF. CDR3 sequence (DNA): TGCGCCAGCAGCCAAGAAGGAAGCTACCGGGGCTATGGCTACACCTTC.

The gene calls are TRBV7-2 and TRBJ2-5; TRBD1 is a possible D gene (5 bases). V was clipped by 8 bases and J by 1 base, with 14 bases between them. The CDR3 extends over 14 amino acids. Germline CDR1 reads SGHTA; CDR2 reads FQGNSA. This CDR3 is CASLRRGFQETQYF. The CDR3 region has the DNA TGTGCCAGCCTTCGAAGGGGTTTCCAAGAGACCCAGTACTTC.

This clonotype was picked up a small number of times. The V call is TRBV20-1, the J call TRBJ2-7; 11 bases line up with TRBD2. The trim removed 5 bases at V and 3 bases at J, leaving 3 bases unmatched. This CDR3 region has 13 residues. Germline V CDR1 and CDR2: DFQATT, SNEGSKA (reference sequence). CDR3 region: CSASGLADYEQYF. The CDR3, as DNA: TGCAGTGCTTCGGGACTAGCGGACTACGAGCAGTACTTC.

The V and J genes are TRBV7-9 and TRBJ2-7; D is ambiguous. This CDR3 is built from 13 residues. CDR1 SEHNR and CDR2 FQNEAQ come from the germline V gene (reference sequence). Trimming took off 1 base at V and 2 bases at J, with 6 bases between the two ends. CDR3 bases: TGTGCCAGCAGCTTAGACGAACCCTACGAGCAGTACTTC. This sequence encodes CASSLDEPYEQYF.

The sample holds a few counts of this clonotype. The chain employs TRBV20-1 and TRBJ1-6; D unclear. Trimming took off 1 base at V and 9 bases at J, with 13 bases between the two ends. The CDR3 sequence is 14 residues long. Germline loops: CDR1 DFQATT, CDR2 SNEGSKA (reference sequence). CDR3 sequence: CSARGGSLGSPLHF. The DNA of the CDR3 is TGCAGTGCTAGAGGCGGGAGCCTTGGTTCACCCCTCCACTTT.

This clonotype was seen only a few times. CDR3 bases: TGTGCCAGCAGGGCAGGGGGCGCAGATGGCTACACCTTC. Translating gives CASRAGGADGYTF. V usage is TRBV7-9 and J usage is TRBJ1-2; 8 bases are a match to TRBD1. The germline V gene encodes CDR1 SEHNR and CDR2 FQNEAQ (reference sequence). The CDR3 has 13 residues. V lost 6 bases and J lost 6; bases outside the gene matches: 6.

In its sample, this clonotype was seen a few times. The chain couples TRBV5-1 to TRBJ1-2; D may be TRBD1 (5 bases). Germline lookup yields CDR1 SGHRS and CDR2 YFSETQ. Trimming cost V 4 bases and J 4 bases, with 17 bases left between them. The CDR3 has 15 amino acids. Here the CDR3 DNA reads TGCGCCAGCAGCACGGGCCCAGGGCTTGGCTATGGCTACACCTTC. Translating it yields CASSTGPGLGYGYTF.

The table lists this clonotype with a few counts. V usage is TRBV9 and J usage is TRBJ2-4; TRBD2 aligns across 14 bases. Germline V gene sequence: CDR1 SGDLS, CDR2 YYNGEE. J gave up 8 bases and V 2 bases, and 18 bases lay outside the gene matches. This CDR3 has 20 amino acids. This chain's CDR3 is CASSVTGLAGVGADRDIQYF. In DNA form, the CDR3 reads TGTGCCAGCAGCGTCACGGGACTAGCGGGAGTTGGAGCCGACCGGGACATTCAGTACTTC.

The rearrangement uses TRBV12-3 or TRBV12-4 and TRBJ1-2; 9 bases line up with TRBD1. Trimming cost V 5 bases and J 7 bases; bases outside gene matches: 5. The CDR3 extends over 13 amino acids. Here the CDR3 DNA reads TGTGCCAGCAGTCCCGGGACAGGGTTTGGCTACACCTTC. Translating gives CASSPGTGFGYTF.

The rearrangement links TRBV9 to TRBJ2-1, with 8 bases fitting TRBD2. The CDR3 consists of 14 residues. Germline lookup yields CDR1 SGDLS and CDR2 YYNGEE. Trimming at V came to 1 base and at J to 6 bases, leaving 3 bases not matched to a gene. The CDR3 nucleotides are TGTGCCAGCAGCGTATCTGCGGGAGGCAATGAGCAGTTCTTC. This encodes CASSVSAGGNEQFF.

This clonotype came up a few times. J is TRBJ1-2 and V is TRBV5-8, with TRBD1 identical over 12 bases. This CDR3 has 16 amino acids. J was trimmed by 3 bases and V by 4 bases; bases with no gene match: 7. The germline gives CDR1 SGHTS, CDR2 YDEGEE. The CDR3 is CASSPTGTGGHYGYTF. The CDR3, as DNA: TGTGCCAGCAGCCCGACCGGGACAGGGGGCCACTATGGCTACACCTTC.